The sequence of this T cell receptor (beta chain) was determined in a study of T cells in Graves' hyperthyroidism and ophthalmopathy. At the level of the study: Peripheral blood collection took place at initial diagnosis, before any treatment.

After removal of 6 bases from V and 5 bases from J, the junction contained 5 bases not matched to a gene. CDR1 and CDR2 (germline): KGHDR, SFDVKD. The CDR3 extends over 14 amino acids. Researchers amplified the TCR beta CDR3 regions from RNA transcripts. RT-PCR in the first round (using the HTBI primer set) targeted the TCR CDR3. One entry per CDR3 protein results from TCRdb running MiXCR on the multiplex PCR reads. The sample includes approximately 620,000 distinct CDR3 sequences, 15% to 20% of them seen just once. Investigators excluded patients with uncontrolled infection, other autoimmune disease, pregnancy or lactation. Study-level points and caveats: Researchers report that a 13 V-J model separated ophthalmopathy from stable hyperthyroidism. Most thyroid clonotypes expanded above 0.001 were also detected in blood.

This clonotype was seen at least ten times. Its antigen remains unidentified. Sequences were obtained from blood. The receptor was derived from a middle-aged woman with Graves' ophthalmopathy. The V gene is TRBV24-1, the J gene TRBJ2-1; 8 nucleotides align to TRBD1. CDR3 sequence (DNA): TGTGCCACCAGTAGGACAGGGAAGAACAATGAGCAGTTCTTC. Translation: CATSRTGKNNEQFF.